The entry below describes one TCR beta chain. The antigen is unknown. The sample comes from a study of regulatory T cells. Study results and caveats: Control CD8+ cells showed a nonsignificant trend toward higher Shannon entropy than patient CD8+ cells. Patient repertoires had restricted TRB V-J pairs and skewed V and J usage, most in Tregs.

The PCR used 52 TRBV and 13 TRBJ primers. Produced via immunoSEQ multiplex PCR; TCRdb's table is partial and in-frame only. The profile shows some 6,000 clones, under 90% of them singletons. Every patient with CD3G deficiency had evidence of autoimmunity. Patients aged 2 to 39 years had fewer naive T cells. V was clipped by 2 bases and J by 0 bases; unmatched bases: 12. Per the germline V gene, CDR1 is MDHEN and CDR2 is SYDVKM. This CDR3 has 18 amino acids. The sequence derives from a child aged 5 to 17 with CD3G deficiency. This sequence joins TRBV28 and TRBJ1-2; 7 bases match TRBD1. The sequenced material came from CD8+ T cells sorted from blood. The CDR3 sequence: CASSLRTGRGRANYGYTF. The CDR3, as DNA: TGTGCCAGCAGTTTAAGGACAGGCCGTGGCCGAGCTAACTATGGCTACACCTTC.